The clone carrying this TCR beta chain appeared a few times. Its antigen remains unidentified. The data stem from a study of long-term antiretroviral therapy in people with HIV. Survey-level resolution applied to immunoSEQ assay v3.0. Generated by immunoSEQ multiplex PCR, the TCRdb table keeps only in-frame clones and is missing some. Here the sample spans over 35,000 clones, more than 80% being singletons. Study outcomes and limitations: ART adherence was not documented, and neither viral resistance nor therapy changes had any data. Diversity rose after ART but stayed below transplant donor controls. Against controls, HIV repertoires showed narrower ranges of CDR3 length.

V was cut by 0 bases and J by 3 bases, with 8 bases left in between. Per the germline V gene, CDR1 is LNHNV and CDR2 is YYDKDF (reference sequence). This CDR3 contains 14 residues. V and J are TRBV15 and TRBJ1-1; no firm D call. Sequencing used unsorted PBMCs, obtained 3.4 years after starting antiretroviral therapy. The clonotype was recovered from a young man with HIV. The CDR3 reads CATSRDVVDTEAFF. CDR3 DNA sequence: TGTGCCACCAGCAGAGATGTGGTGGACACTGAAGCTTTCTTT. Looking up the rest from reference TRBV15 and TRBJ1-1 gives the full variable domain: DAMVIQNPRYQVTQFGKPVTLSCSQTLNHNVMYWYQQKSSQAPKLLFHYYDKDFNNEADTPDNFQSRRPNTSFCFLDIRSPGLGDTAMYLCATSRDVVDTEAFFGQGTRLTVV.